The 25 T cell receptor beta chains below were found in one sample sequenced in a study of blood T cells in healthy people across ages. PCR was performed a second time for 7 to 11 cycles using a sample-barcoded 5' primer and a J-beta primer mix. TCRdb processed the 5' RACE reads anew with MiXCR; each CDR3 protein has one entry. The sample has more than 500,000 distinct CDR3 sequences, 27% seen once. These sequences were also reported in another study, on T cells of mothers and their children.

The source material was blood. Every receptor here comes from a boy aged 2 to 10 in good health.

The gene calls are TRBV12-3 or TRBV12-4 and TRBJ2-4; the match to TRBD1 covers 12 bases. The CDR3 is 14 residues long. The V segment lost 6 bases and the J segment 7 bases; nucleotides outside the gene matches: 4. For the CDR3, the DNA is TGTGCCAGCAGAGGGACAGGGGGCTGGAACATTCAGTACTTC. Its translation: CASRGTGGWNIQYF.

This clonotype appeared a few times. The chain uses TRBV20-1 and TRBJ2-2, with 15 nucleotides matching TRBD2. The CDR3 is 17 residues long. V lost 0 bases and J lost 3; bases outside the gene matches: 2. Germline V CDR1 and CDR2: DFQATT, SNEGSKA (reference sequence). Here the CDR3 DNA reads TGCAGTGCTAGAGAGGGACTAGCGGGAGGTTACACCGGGGAGCTGTTTTTT. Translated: CSAREGLAGGYTGELFF.

This CDR3 is CASSPMEDRDRETQYF. The DNA for the CDR3 is TGTGCCAGCAGTCCCATGGAGGACAGGGACCGAGAGACCCAGTACTTC. The V gene is TRBV12-3 or TRBV12-4, the J gene TRBJ2-5; 8 bases align to TRBD1. This CDR3 region has 16 residues. The junction had 12 bases not matched to a gene; V was cut back by 5 bases and J by 4 bases.

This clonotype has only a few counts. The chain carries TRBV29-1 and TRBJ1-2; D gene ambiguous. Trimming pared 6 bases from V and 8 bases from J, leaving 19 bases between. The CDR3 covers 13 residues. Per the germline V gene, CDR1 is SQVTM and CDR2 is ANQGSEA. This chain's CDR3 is CSVYTDGGEGYTF. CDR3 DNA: TGCAGCGTCTATACAGACGGAGGTGAGGGCTACACCTTC.

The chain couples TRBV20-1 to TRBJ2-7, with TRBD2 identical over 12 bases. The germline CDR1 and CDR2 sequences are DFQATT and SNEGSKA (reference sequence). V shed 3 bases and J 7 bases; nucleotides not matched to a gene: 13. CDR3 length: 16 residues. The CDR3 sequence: CSASPKRLAGAGEQYV. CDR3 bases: TGCAGTGCTAGCCCTAAGAGACTAGCGGGAGCCGGGGAGCAGTACGTC.

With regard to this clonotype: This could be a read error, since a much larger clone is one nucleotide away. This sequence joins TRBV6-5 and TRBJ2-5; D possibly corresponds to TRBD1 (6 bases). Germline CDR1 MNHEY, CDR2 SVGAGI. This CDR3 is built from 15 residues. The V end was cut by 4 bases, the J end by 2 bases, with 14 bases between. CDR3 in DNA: TGTGCCAGCAGTTTCCTGAGACAGGAGCAAGAGACCCAGTACTTC. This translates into CASSFLRQEQETQYF.

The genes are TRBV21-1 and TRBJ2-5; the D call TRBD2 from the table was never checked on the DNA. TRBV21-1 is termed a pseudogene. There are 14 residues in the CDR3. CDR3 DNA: TGTGCCAGCAGAAAGACCTCGGAGGTGGAGACCCAGTACTTC. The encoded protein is CASRKTSEVETQYF.

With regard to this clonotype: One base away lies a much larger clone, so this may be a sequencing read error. CDR3 residues: CASIETTDTQYF. The CDR3 DNA sequence: TGCGCCAGCATTGAAACTACAGATACGCAGTATTTT. The rearrangement uses TRBV10-1 and TRBJ2-3, with D uncertain. The CDR3 spans 12 residues. V lost 7 bases to trimming and J lost 3 bases, with 8 bases between them. Germline V gene lookup returns CDR1 WNHNN and CDR2 SYGVQD (reference sequence).

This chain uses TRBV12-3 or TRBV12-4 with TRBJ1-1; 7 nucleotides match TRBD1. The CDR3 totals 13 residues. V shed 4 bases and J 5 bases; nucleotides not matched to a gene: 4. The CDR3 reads CASSYTGDTEAFF. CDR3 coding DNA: TGTGCCAGCAGTTACACAGGGGATACTGAAGCTTTCTTT.

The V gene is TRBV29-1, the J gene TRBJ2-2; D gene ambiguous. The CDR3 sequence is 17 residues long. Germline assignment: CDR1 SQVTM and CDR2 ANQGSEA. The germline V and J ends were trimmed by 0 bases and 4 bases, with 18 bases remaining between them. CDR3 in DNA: TGCAGCGTTGAAGAGATACGGGCAGATTTGGGCACCGGGGAGCTGTTTTTT. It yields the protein CSVEEIRADLGTGELFF.

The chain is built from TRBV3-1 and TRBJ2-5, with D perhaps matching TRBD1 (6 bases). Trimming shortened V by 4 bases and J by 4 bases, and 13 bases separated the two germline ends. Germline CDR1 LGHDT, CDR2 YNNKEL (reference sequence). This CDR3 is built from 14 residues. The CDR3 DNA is TGTGCCAGCAGCCCTCGTGGGACACGAGAGACCCAGTACTTC. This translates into CASSPRGTRETQYF.

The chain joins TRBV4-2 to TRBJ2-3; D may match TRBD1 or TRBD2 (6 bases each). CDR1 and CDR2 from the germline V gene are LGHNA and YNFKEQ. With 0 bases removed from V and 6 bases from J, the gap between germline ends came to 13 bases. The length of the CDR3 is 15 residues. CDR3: CASSQDKGGVDTQYF. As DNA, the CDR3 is TGTGCCAGCAGCCAAGATAAGGGGGGAGTGGATACGCAGTATTTT.

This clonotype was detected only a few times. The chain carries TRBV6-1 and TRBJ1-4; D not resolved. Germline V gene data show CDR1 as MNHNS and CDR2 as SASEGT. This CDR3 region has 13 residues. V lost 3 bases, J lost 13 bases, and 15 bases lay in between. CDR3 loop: CASSEGSTTILFF. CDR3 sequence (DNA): TGTGCCAGCAGTGAGGGCTCTACGACCATACTGTTTTTT.

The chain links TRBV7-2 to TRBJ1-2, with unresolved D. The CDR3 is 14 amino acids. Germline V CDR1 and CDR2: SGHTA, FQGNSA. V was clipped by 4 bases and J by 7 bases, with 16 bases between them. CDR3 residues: CASSSTRKAGGYTF. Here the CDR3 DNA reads TGTGCCAGCAGCTCTACTCGGAAGGCCGGTGGCTACACCTTC.

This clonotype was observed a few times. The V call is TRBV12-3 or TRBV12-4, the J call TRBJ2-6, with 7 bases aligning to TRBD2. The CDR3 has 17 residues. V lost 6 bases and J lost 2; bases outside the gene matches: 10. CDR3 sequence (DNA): TGTGCCAGCAGCTCCTCATTTGCGGGGGCTGGGGCCAACGTCCTGACTTTC. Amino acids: CASSSSFAGAGANVLTF.

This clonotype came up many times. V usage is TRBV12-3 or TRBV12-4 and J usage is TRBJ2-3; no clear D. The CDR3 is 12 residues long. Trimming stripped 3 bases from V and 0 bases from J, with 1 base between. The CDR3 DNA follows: TGTGCCAGCAGTTTTAGCACAGATACGCAGTATTTT. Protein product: CASSFSTDTQYF.

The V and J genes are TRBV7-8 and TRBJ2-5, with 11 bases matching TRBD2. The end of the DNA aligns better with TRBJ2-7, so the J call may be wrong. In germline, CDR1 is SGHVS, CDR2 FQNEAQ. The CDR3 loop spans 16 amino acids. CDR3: CASSLTSSGGAGEQYF. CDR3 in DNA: TGTGCCAGCAGCCTCACTAGTAGCGGGGGGGCGGGCGAGCAGTACTTC.

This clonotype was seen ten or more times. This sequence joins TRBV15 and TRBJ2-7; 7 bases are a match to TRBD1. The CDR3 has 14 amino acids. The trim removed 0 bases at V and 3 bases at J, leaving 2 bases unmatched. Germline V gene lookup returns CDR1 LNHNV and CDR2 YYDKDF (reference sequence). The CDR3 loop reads CATSREGQSYEQYF. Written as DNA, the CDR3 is TGTGCCACCAGCAGAGAGGGACAGAGCTACGAGCAGTACTTC.

CDR3 nucleotides: TGCAGCGTTGGGGTGGGCCGGGAGACCCAGTACTTC. The encoded protein is CSVGVGRETQYF. The V gene is TRBV29-1, the J gene TRBJ2-5, with no clear D. Trimming pared 4 bases from V and 5 bases from J, leaving 11 bases between. The CDR3 runs 12 residues. Germline V lookup: CDR1 SQVTM, CDR2 ANQGSEA.

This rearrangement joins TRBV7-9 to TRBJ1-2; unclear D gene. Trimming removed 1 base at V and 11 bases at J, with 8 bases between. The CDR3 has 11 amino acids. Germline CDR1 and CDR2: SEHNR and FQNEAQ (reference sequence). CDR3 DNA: TGTGCCAGCAGCTTAGGAGGAGAATACACCTTC. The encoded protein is CASSLGGEYTF.

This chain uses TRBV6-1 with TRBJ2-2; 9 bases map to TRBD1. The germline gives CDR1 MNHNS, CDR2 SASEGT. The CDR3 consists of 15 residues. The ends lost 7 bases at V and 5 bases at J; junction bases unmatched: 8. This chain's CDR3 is CASTPRQGGTGELFF. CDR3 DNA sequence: TGTGCCAGCACGCCCCGACAGGGGGGAACCGGGGAGCTGTTTTTT.

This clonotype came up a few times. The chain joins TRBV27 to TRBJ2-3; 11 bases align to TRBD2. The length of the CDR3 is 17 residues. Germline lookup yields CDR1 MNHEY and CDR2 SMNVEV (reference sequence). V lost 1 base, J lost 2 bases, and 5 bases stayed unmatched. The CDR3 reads CASSLLLAGATTDTQYF. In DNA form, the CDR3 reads TGTGCCAGCAGTTTATTACTAGCGGGGGCGACCACAGATACGCAGTATTTT.

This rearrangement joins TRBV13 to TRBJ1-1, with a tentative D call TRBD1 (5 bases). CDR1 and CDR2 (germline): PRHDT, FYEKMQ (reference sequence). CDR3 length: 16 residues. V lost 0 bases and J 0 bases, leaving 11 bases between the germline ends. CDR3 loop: CASSLGLGGMNTEAFF. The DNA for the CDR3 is TGTGCCAGCAGCTTAGGTTTGGGGGGAATGAACACTGAAGCTTTCTTT.

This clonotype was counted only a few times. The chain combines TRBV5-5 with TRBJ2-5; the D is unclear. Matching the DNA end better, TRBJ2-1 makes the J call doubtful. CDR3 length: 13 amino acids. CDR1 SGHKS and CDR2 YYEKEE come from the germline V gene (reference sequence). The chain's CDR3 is CASSLGGLNEQFF. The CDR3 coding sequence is TGTGCCAGCAGCTTGGGTGGTCTCAATGAGCAGTTCTTC.

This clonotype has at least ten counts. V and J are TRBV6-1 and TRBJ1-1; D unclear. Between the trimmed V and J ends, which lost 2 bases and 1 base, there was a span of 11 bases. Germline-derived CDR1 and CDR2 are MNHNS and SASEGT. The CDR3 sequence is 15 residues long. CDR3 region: CASSELSAANTEAFF. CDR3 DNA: TGTGCCAGCAGTGAATTGTCTGCTGCGAACACTGAAGCTTTCTTT.